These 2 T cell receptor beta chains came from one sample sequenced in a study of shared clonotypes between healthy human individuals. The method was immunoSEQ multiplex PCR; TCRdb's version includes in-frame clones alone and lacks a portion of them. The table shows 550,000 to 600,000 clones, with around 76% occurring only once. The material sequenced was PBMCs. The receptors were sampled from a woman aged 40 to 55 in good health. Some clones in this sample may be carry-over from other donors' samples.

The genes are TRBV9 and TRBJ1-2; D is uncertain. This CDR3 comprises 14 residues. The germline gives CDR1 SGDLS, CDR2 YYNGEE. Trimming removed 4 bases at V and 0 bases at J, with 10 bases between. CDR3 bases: TGTGCCAGCAGCCCGTCGACACCTAACTATGGCTACACCTTC. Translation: CASSPSTPNYGYTF.

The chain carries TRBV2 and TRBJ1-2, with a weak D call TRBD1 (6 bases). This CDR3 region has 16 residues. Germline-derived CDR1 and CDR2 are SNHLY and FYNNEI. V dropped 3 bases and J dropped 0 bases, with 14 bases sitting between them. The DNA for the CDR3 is TGTGCCAGCAGTGAGGGCAGGGGCCCTTCTAACTATGGCTACACCTTC. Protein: CASSEGRGPSNYGYTF. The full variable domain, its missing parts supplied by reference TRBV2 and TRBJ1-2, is EPEVTQTPSHQVTQMGQEVILRCVPISNHLYFYWYRQILGQKVEFLVSFYNNEISEKSEIFDDQFSVERPDGSNFTLKIRSTKLEDSAMYFCASSEGRGPSNYGYTFGSGTRLTVV.